This is a list of T cell receptor beta chains from one sample in a study of early stage breast cancer tumors. The assay was immunoSEQ multiplex PCR, and TCRdb's table has in-frame clones only and misses some. The sample consists of fewer than 70,000 clones, over 80% of them appearing once. Specimen: blood. The receptors here all came from a person between 35 and 49 years old with breast cancer. CDR3s include the opening cysteine and the closing phenylalanine or tryptophan. The D gene is left open where the match is weak. Some rows have no size entry. The others give once, few or many, or a class for an expanded clone.

d_call j_call v_call clone_size cdr3_nt cdr3_aa
TRBD1 TRBJ2-2 TRBV18 . TGTGCCAGCTCCCTGACAGGGGGCGAGGCCGGGGAGCTGTTTTTT CASSLTGGEAGELFF
TRBD2 TRBJ2-1 TRBV5-1 . TGCGCCAGCAGCTCAACCAGCGGGAGGGTTTACAATGAGCAGTTCTTC CASSSTSGRVYNEQFF
TRBD1 TRBJ2-3 TRBV6-1 . TGTGCCAGCAGGGGAACAGGGGAGAGAACGCAGTATTTT CASRGTGERTQYF
. TRBJ2-1 TRBV29-1 . TGCAGCGTTCGTTCCTCAGGGTCCTACAATGAGCAGTTCTTC CSVRSSGSYNEQFF
. TRBJ2-6 TRBV2 . TGTGCCAGCAGTGAACCTGGGGCCAACGTCCTGACTTTC CASSEPGANVLTF
TRBD2 TRBJ2-7 TRBV2 . TGTGCCAACAAGGTCGGTAGCGGGAGGGCCTACGAGCAGTACTTC CANKVGSGRAYEQYF
. TRBJ2-3 TRBV7-9 . TGTGCCAGCAGCCCCGAAGGGGCAACAGATACGCAGTATTTT CASSPEGATDTQYF
TRBD2 TRBJ2-1 TRBV5-1 . TGCGCCAGCAGCCTAGCGGGAGGGCCCAGTGAGCAGTTCTTC CASSLAGGPSEQFF
TRBD2 TRBJ2-7 TRBV7-9 few TGTGCCAGCAGCTTAGCGATGGGACTAGCGGCCGAGCAGTACTTC CASSLAMGLAAEQYF
TRBD1 TRBJ2-7 TRBV9 . TGTGCCAGCAGCCCTATCGACAGGGCATACGAGCAGTACTTC CASSPIDRAYEQYF
TRBD2 TRBJ2-3 TRBV5-8 . TGTGCCAGCAGCTCGCCCGGGACTAGCGGGAGCCAACGAAATTTT CASSSPGTSGSQRNF
. TRBJ2-1 TRBV30 . TGTGCCTGGAGTGCGGGGAGCAGCAATGAGCAGTTCTTC CAWSAGSSNEQFF
. TRBJ1-2 TRBV6-1 . TGTGCCAGCAGTACCAGGGGATCGAACTATGGCTACACCTTC CASSTRGSNYGYTF
. TRBJ2-3 TRBV11-2 . TGTGCCAGCAGCTTAGTAGGGGGGGGTAGCACAGATACGCAGTATTTT CASSLVGGGSTDTQYF
. TRBJ2-1 TRBV10-2 . TGCGCCAGCAGTGAACGGCCCGGTGAGCAGTTCTTC CASSERPGEQFF
. TRBJ2-4 TRBV6-5 . TGTGCCAGCAGTTCCAGGGGAAAAAACATTCAGTACTTC CASSSRGKNIQYF
. TRBJ2-7 TRBV27 few TGTGCCAGCAGTAGATACCGGACACTAAGCTCCTACGAGCAGTACTTC CASSRYRTLSSYEQYF
. TRBJ1-1 TRBV7-8 . TGTGCCAGCAACCAGGGATGGAGCACTGAAGCTTTCTTT CASNQGWSTEAFF
. TRBJ1-5 TRBV28 . TGTGCCAGCAGTCCCCTCTTTACTCTCAATCAGCCCCAGCATTTT CASSPLFTLNQPQHF
TRBD2 TRBJ2-1 TRBV11-2 . TGTGCCAGCAGCCATGGACTAGCGGGAGATGGGGATGAGCAGTTCTTC CASSHGLAGDGDEQFF
. TRBJ1-5 TRBV5-5 . TGTGCCAGCAGCCTGGGGGGAGGGATCGGCAATCAGCCCCAGCATTTT CASSLGGGIGNQPQHF
TRBD2 TRBJ2-3 TRBV5-1 few TGCGCCAGCAGCCCTATGACTAGCGGGGTCGCCACAGATACGCAGTATTTT CASSPMTSGVATDTQYF
. TRBJ1-4 TRBV6-5 . TGTGCCAGCAGTTCACGCCCGGGGCTTTCGAATGAAAAACTGTTTTTT CASSSRPGLSNEKLFF
. TRBJ1-5 TRBV27 . TGTGCCAGCAGCTTCCGGGACAGCAATCAGCCCCAGCATTTT CASSFRDSNQPQHF
. TRBJ2-3 TRBV6-6 . TGTGCCAGCAGTTACTCGGGCCGCACAGATACGCAGTATTTT CASSYSGRTDTQYF
. TRBJ2-7 TRBV29-1 . TGCAGCGTAGGGGGGGGAGAAGGTTCCTACGAGCAGTACTTC CSVGGGEGSYEQYF
TRBD2 TRBJ2-3 TRBV11-2 . TGTGCCAGCAGCTTCGTAGCGGGAGGGAGGGATACGCAGTATTTT CASSFVAGGRDTQYF
TRBD2 TRBJ2-3 TRBV30 . TGTGCCTGGAGTCCGCTCCTAGCGGGAGGGAGAGATACGCAGTATTTT CAWSPLLAGGRDTQYF
. TRBJ1-5 TRBV7-3 . TGTGCCAGCAGCTTAGCCGGGTTTCAGCCCCAGCATTTT CASSLAGFQPQHF
TRBD2 TRBJ2-5 TRBV4-2 . TGTGCCAGCAGCCGCCCCGGGACTAGCGGGGTCCAAGAGACCCAGTACTTC CASSRPGTSGVQETQYF
. TRBJ2-5 TRBV6-5 . TGTGCCAGCAGTCCTCGGAGGACCCAAGAGACCCAGTACTTC CASSPRRTQETQYF
. TRBJ2-2 TRBV9 . TGTGCCAGCAGCCCCTTGGCGTCCCTCGTGAGCACCGGGGAGCTGTTTTTT CASSPLASLVSTGELFF
. TRBJ1-4 TRBV19 few TGTGCCAGTAGACGGGACCAGGGACGAGAAAAACTGTTTTTT CASRRDQGREKLFF
TRBD1 TRBJ1-1 TRBV28 . TGTGCCAGCAGTTTAACCCCGGGACAGGGGGGAACTGAAGCTTTCTTT CASSLTPGQGGTEAFF
. TRBJ2-5 TRBV18 . TGTGCCAGCTCACCGGCACAGGGACAAGAGACCCAGTACTTC CASSPAQGQETQYF
. TRBJ1-1 TRBV29-1 . TGCAGCGGCATACGACCGGAGACTGAAGCTTTCTTT CSGIRPETEAFF
. TRBJ1-5 TRBV6-1 . TGTGCCAGCAGTACCACCGAATATAGCAATCAGCCCCAGCATTTT CASSTTEYSNQPQHF
. TRBJ2-5 TRBV13 . TGTGCCAGCAGCTCCCGAAATCGGCTCACCCAGTACTTC CASSSRNRLTQYF
. TRBJ2-7 TRBV20-1 . TGCAGTGCTCGCTGGGGGGACGAGCAGTACTTC CSARWGDEQYF
. TRBJ2-7 TRBV14 . TGTGCCAGCGGGACCGGGTTGAGGGAGCAGTACTTC CASGTGLREQYF